These 23 T cell receptor beta chains share one sample of origin, sequenced in a study of shared clonotypes between healthy human individuals. The protocol was immunoSEQ multiplex PCR, while the TCRdb copy is restricted to in-frame clones and leaves out a portion. The repertoire consists of about 1.5 million clones, with approximately 98% occurring once and the leading ten covering around 0.45%. The source material was naive CD4+ T cells sorted from blood. Subset: CD45RA+ positively selected. The receptors shown here come from a young man in good health.

V usage is TRBV25-1 and J usage is TRBJ2-3; TRBD2 might be the D (6 bases). V was cut by 8 bases and J by 2 bases, with 8 bases left in between. From germline, CDR1 is MGHDK and CDR2 SYGVNS. The CDR3 runs to 12 residues. CDR3 in DNA: TGTGCCAGCGCGGGGAACACAGATACGCAGTATTTT. This sequence encodes CASAGNTDTQYF.

The chain has TRBV19 and TRBJ1-5, with D possibly TRBD1 on 5 matching bases. This CDR3 contains 13 residues. Trimming shortened V by 4 bases and J by 3 bases, and 7 bases separated the two germline ends. Germline V CDR1 and CDR2: LNHDA, SQIVND (reference sequence). CDR3 sequence (DNA): TGTGCCAGTAGTACAGGGCTCAATCAGCCCCAGCATTTT. The encoded protein is CASSTGLNQPQHF.

This chain uses TRBV11-2 with TRBJ1-1; TRBD1 is a possible D gene (5 bases). The V end was cut by 0 bases, the J end by 7 bases, with 12 bases between. This CDR3 region has 14 residues. Germline-derived CDR1 and CDR2 are SGHAT and FQNNGV. CDR3 nucleotide sequence: TGTGCCAGCAGCTTAGATCGGGGGACGGTTGAAGCTTTCTTT. This gives the protein CASSLDRGTVEAFF.

This rearrangement joins TRBV11-3 to TRBJ2-7; 7 bases align to TRBD1. The CDR3 spans 14 residues. Germline CDR1 is SGHNT and CDR2 is YENEEA. V trimming: 1 base; J trimming: 3 bases; junction bases outside the gene matches: 3. This CDR3 reads CASSLGQGNYEQYF. CDR3 in DNA: TGTGCCAGCAGCTTAGGACAGGGCAACTACGAGCAGTACTTC.

V usage is TRBV5-1 and J usage is TRBJ2-3, with D possibly called TRBD1 or TRBD2 (5 bases each). Germline CDR1 reads SGHRS; CDR2 reads YFSETQ. There are 16 residues in the CDR3. The ends were cut back, 4 bases at V and 6 bases at J, with 21 bases in the middle. CDR3 sequence: CASSLRPGTPRDTQYF. CDR3 sequence (DNA): TGCGCCAGCAGCCTGCGCCCGGGGACCCCAAGGGATACGCAGTATTTT.

The chain links TRBV10-3 to TRBJ2-3; 8 bases are a match to TRBD1. Germline V gives CDR1 ENHRY, CDR2 SYGVKD. The V and J ends lost 6 bases and 4 bases, in that order; junction bases with no gene match: 12. The CDR3 is made up of 16 amino acids. CDR3 residues: CAISPQGAGSSDTQYF. DNA for the CDR3: TGTGCCATCAGCCCCCAGGGGGCTGGATCTTCAGATACGCAGTATTTT.

The chain uses TRBV29-1 and TRBJ2-7; D gene uncertain. This CDR3 is 13 amino acids long. V lost 5 bases and J lost 2, with 13 bases in between. From germline, CDR1 is SQVTM and CDR2 ANQGSEA. CDR3 sequence: CSVRLFGPYEQYF. CDR3 sequence (DNA): TGCAGCGTTCGATTATTTGGACCCTACGAGCAGTACTTC.

V usage is TRBV7-3 and J usage is TRBJ2-1, with TRBD1 matching over 10 bases. There are 17 residues in the CDR3. The V gene's germline CDR1 is SGHTA and CDR2 FQGTGA. V was pared by 5 bases and J by 1 base, with 8 bases of the junction left unmatched. The CDR3 protein is CASSRGQGLTSYNEQFF. The CDR3 DNA follows: TGTGCCAGCAGCCGGGGACAGGGGCTAACATCCTACAATGAGCAGTTCTTC.

The chain recombines TRBV2 with TRBJ2-7; D not resolved. V shed 3 bases and J shed 2 bases, with 8 bases lying between them. CDR3 length equals 13 residues. Germline V gives CDR1 SNHLY, CDR2 FYNNEI. Here the CDR3 reads CASSDATPYEQYF. Here the CDR3 DNA reads TGTGCCAGCAGTGACGCGACACCCTACGAGCAGTACTTC.

This clone turned up a few times. The V and J genes are TRBV2 and TRBJ1-1; D is possibly TRBD1 (6 bases). Germline values: CDR1 SNHLY, CDR2 FYNNEI. CDR3 length equals 15 residues. Trimming left V 2 bases short and J 1 base short, with 11 bases between. In nucleotides, the CDR3 is TGTGCCAGCAGTGAATGGACAGCCTCGAACACTGAAGCTTTCTTT. It encodes CASSEWTASNTEAFF.

The V and J genes are TRBV28 and TRBJ1-1, with 8 bases matching TRBD1. This CDR3 is 21 amino acids long. J was trimmed by 6 bases and V by 4 bases; bases with no gene match: 28. Germline V lookup: CDR1 MDHEN, CDR2 SYDVKM. The CDR3 reads CASSSLFANLDRVGPYPEAFF. The CDR3 coding sequence is TGTGCCAGCAGTTCTCTTTTTGCCAACTTGGACAGGGTCGGACCTTACCCTGAAGCTTTCTTT.

The chain combines TRBV9 with TRBJ2-1, with 10 bases aligning to TRBD2. There are 15 residues in the CDR3. Trimming removed 0 bases from V and 7 bases from J; junction bases left unmatched: 4. The germline V gene encodes CDR1 SGDLS and CDR2 YYNGEE. DNA of the CDR3: TGTGCCAGCAGCGTAGTAGCGGGAGGTGGTAATGAGCAGTTCTTC. Amino acid sequence: CASSVVAGGGNEQFF.

The rearrangement uses TRBV10-1 and TRBJ2-7; 10 nucleotides match TRBD1. There are 13 residues in the CDR3. Trimming removed 5 bases from V and 10 bases from J; junction bases left unmatched: 8. Looked up from germline, CDR1 is WNHNN and CDR2 is SYGVQD (reference sequence). The CDR3 sequence: CASSSGTGAVQYF. Here the CDR3 DNA reads TGCGCCAGCAGTTCCGGGACAGGGGCTGTTCAGTACTTC.

A single count supports this clone. The chain carries TRBV28 and TRBJ2-5; D gene unclear. From germline, CDR1 is MDHEN and CDR2 SYDVKM. V was clipped by 6 bases and J by 6 bases, with 14 bases between them. The CDR3 runs to 13 residues. The DNA for the CDR3 is TGTGCCAGCAGAGAGAATGGGTTGAAGACCCAGTACTTC. Amino acid sequence: CASRENGLKTQYF.

The chain links TRBV28 to TRBJ2-7, with D unclear. The germline V gene has CDR1 MDHEN and CDR2 SYDVKM. Trimming cost V 2 bases and J 7 bases, with 15 bases left between them. This CDR3 region has 14 residues. CDR3 residues: CASSLLGLRQEQYF. In nucleotides, the CDR3 is TGTGCCAGCAGTTTACTCGGGCTCCGGCAGGAGCAGTACTTC.

The sample holds one count of this clone. The chain uses TRBV5-1 and TRBJ1-4, with 9 bases that match TRBD1. Germline V gene lookup returns CDR1 SGHRS and CDR2 YFSETQ. The CDR3 sequence is 14 residues long. V shed 5 bases and J 5 bases; nucleotides not matched to a gene: 4. CDR3 region: CASRQQGANEKLFF. The CDR3 DNA reads as TGCGCCAGCAGGCAACAGGGGGCCAATGAAAAACTGTTTTTT.

This clone came up once. The chain carries TRBV18 and TRBJ2-7; 10 nucleotides match TRBD2. Germline V CDR1 and CDR2: KGHSH, LQKENI. The CDR3 consists of 15 residues. The V gene end was trimmed by 0 bases and the J gene end by 5 bases; junction bases not matched to a gene: 4. The CDR3 region has the DNA TGTGCCAGCTCACCACCTAGCGGGAGGCCACACGAGCAGTACTTC. It encodes CASSPPSGRPHEQYF.

A single count supports this clone. The chain has TRBV11-3 and TRBJ2-2; 7 positions agree with TRBD2. After removal of 3 bases from V and 4 bases from J, the junction contained 5 bases not matched to a gene. CDR1 is SGHNT and CDR2 is YENEEA in the germline V gene. The CDR3 covers 15 residues. The CDR3 reads CASSFGGISTGELFF. CDR3 bases: TGTGCCAGCAGCTTCGGGGGGATATCCACCGGGGAGCTGTTTTTT.

The chain links TRBV6-1 to TRBJ2-7, with TRBD2 matching 7 bases. Trimming removed 8 bases from V and 2 bases from J; junction bases left unmatched: 9. Germline values: CDR1 MNHNS, CDR2 SASEGT. The CDR3 is 14 amino acids. The CDR3 nucleotides are TGTGCCAGCGTGAGGAGGGAGGGCCCCTACGAGCAGTACTTC. Its translation: CASVRREGPYEQYF.

The chain uses TRBV29-1 and TRBJ2-2; 10 bases are a match to TRBD2. The germline V gene has CDR1 SQVTM and CDR2 ANQGSEA. J was trimmed by 5 bases and V by 6 bases; bases with no gene match: 3. This CDR3 is built from 13 residues. As DNA, the CDR3 is TGCAGCGTCAGCGGGAGGGGAACCGGGGAGCTGTTTTTT. It translates to CSVSGRGTGELFF.

The CDR3: CASSGTTSSYEQYF. The CDR3 nucleotides read TGTGCCAGCAGCGGGACAACGAGCTCCTACGAGCAGTACTTC. V and J are TRBV9 and TRBJ2-7; D is possibly TRBD1 (5 bases). The CDR3 is 14 residues long. Germline lookup yields CDR1 SGDLS and CDR2 YYNGEE. V was trimmed by 3 bases and J by 0 bases, leaving 10 bases between them.

The chain combines TRBV18 with TRBJ1-5; 7 nucleotides match TRBD1. The germline gives CDR1 KGHSH, CDR2 LQKENI. CDR3 length: 12 amino acids. The V gene end was trimmed by 3 bases and the J gene end by 9 bases; junction bases not matched to a gene: 2. This CDR3 reads CASSPQGGPQHF. As DNA, the CDR3 is TGTGCCAGCTCACCTCAGGGGGGGCCCCAGCATTTT.

V and J are TRBV19 and TRBJ2-4; 14 nucleotides line up with TRBD2. Germline V gene lookup returns CDR1 LNHDA and CDR2 SQIVND (reference sequence). This CDR3 contains 18 residues. Trimming at V came to 5 bases and at J to 0 bases, leaving 6 bases not matched to a gene. CDR3 region: CASSPGTSGRVAKNIQYF. The CDR3, as DNA: TGTGCCAGTAGTCCCGGGACTAGCGGGAGAGTAGCCAAAAACATTCAGTACTTC.